Included here is one T cell receptor beta chain sequence, with context. This record belongs to a study of long-term antiretroviral therapy in people with HIV. Researchers ran immunoSEQ v3.0 at survey level. Assay used: immunoSEQ multiplex PCR; TCRdb lists only in-frame clones, some missing. The sample lists about 30,000 clones; 75% to 90% were seen once. The V gene end was trimmed by 6 bases and the J gene end by 6 bases; junction bases not matched to a gene: 7. The CDR3 covers 14 residues. The germline V gene encodes CDR1 MNHNY and CDR2 SVGAGI (reference sequence). The gene calls are TRBV6-6 and TRBJ2-3; 9 bases agree with TRBD1. Sequencing used unsorted PBMCs, obtained approximately 5 years before starting antiretroviral therapy. The clonotype was recovered from a man between 45 and 60 years old with HIV. This CDR3 is CASSRQGGRDTQYF. In DNA form, the CDR3 reads TGTGCCAGCAGCCGACAGGGGGGACGGGATACGCAGTATTTT.